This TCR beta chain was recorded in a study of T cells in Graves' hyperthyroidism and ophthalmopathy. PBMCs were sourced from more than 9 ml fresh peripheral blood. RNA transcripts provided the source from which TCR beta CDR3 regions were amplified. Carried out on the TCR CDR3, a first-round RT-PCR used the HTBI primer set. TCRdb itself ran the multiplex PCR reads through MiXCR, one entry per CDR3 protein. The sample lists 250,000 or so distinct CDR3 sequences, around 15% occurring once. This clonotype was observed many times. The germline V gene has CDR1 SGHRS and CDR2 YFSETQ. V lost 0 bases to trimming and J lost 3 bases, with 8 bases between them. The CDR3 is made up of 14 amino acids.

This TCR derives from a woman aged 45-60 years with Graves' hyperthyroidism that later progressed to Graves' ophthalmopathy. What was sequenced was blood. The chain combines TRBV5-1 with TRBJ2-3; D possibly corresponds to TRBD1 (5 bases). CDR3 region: CASSLEGMTDTQYF. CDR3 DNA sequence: TGCGCCAGCAGCTTGGAGGGGATGACAGATACGCAGTATTTT.